One T cell receptor beta chain is described in this entry. By how much of the sample it makes up, this clonotype is medium-sized (0.01 to 0.1%). What antigen it recognizes has not been identified. No quality values exist for individual bases; no much larger clone is one base distant. The data stem from a study of early T cells in non-severe SARS-CoV-2 infection listed by TCRdb under 2021. About the full investigation: Because TCR sequencing relied on bulk RNA taken from unsorted whole blood, pairing of alpha and beta chains was not possible.

The CDR3 sequence holds 14 residues, the cysteine and phenylalanine included. Only the CDR3 DNA stays, 42 bases, in frame from base 1. Germline trimming amounts to 8 bases on V and 4 bases on J, with 9 as the count of junction bases outside the gene matches. From the germline V gene (reference sequence), CDR1 is MNHEY and CDR2 is SMNVEV. The study was a case-control design nested within a healthcare worker cohort in London, UK, with weekly nasopharyngeal swab PCR tests and blood sampling. Healthcare workers were recruited during the week of the UK lockdown, between 23 and 31 March 2020, and followed weekly for up to about 15 weeks. Libraries were prepared through 5' RACE. The data were produced on a NextSeq 500. The TCR library protocol attached unique molecular identifiers to individual cDNA molecules to correct for sequencing error and PCR bias. Sequencing covered both TCR alpha and beta chains, and within each sample the abundances of alpha and beta sequences were tightly co-correlated. As for the authors' bioinformatics: V gene, J gene and CDR3 annotation of TCR sequences was performed with Decombinator V4. Expanded TCRs were defined as changing significantly between any two time points under a Poisson model with p below 0.0001. Abundances of TCRs were expressed as counts per million after normalisation to the total number of TCRs sequenced in each sample. MAIT TCRs were defined by TRAV1-2 paired with TRAJ12, TRAJ20 or TRAJ33, and iNKT TCRs by TRAV10 paired with TRAJ18. VDJdb, accessed on 1 November 2021, was searched for TCRs annotated for CMV, EBV and SARS-CoV-2, and TCRs annotated for more than one antigen were excluded. TCRdb took the public reads, trimmed them with fastp at Q25, ran MiXCR for clone calling and kept in-frame beta chains. One record per CDR3 amino acid sequence lists the most common genes and DNA. TCRdb's processing, not the authors', yielded these V and J calls. The sample profile shows under 20,000 distinct CDR3 sequences; around 5.7% of them were found once. The leading ten clones occupy approximately 6.5% of the sample.

Overall study results and their limits: VDJdb matching was skewed toward anti-spike CD8 responses and likely underestimated virus-specific expansions, missing private and CD4 specificities.

The chain was built from TRBV27 and TRBJ1-1, with TRBD1 matching 8 junction bases. The receptor's source is an adult who was a healthcare worker with PCR-confirmed SARS-CoV-2 infection or an uninfected control (not recorded which). Sequenced sample: whole blood. The nucleotide sequence is TGTGCCAGCTCCCACAGGGGGGTGGGCACTGAAGCTTTCTTT. It codes for CASSHRGVGTEAFF.